The 23 T cell receptor beta chains presented below share a single source sample, sequenced in a study of T cells in Graves' hyperthyroidism and ophthalmopathy. Researchers took RNA transcripts and amplified the TCR beta CDR3 regions from them. First-round RT-PCR targeting the TCR CDR3 was performed with the HTBI primer set. In TCRdb, the multiplex PCR reads were re-called with MiXCR into one record per CDR3 protein. The sample records hundreds of thousands of distinct CDR3 sequences, roughly 15% being singletons. The sequencing sample was made of blood. The receptors derive from a woman aged 45-60 years with Graves' ophthalmopathy.

This clonotype was observed at least ten times. Here the CDR3 reads CASSARTGNTGELFF. The CDR3 DNA reads TGCGCCAGCAGCGCACGGACAGGGAACACCGGGGAGCTGTTTTTT. The chain employs TRBV5-1 and TRBJ2-2; 7 bases match TRBD1. Unmatched junction bases numbered 4, after V lost 4 bases and J lost 1 base. The CDR3 length is 15 residues. CDR1 and CDR2 from the germline V gene are SGHRS and YFSETQ. Based on the CDR3 plus reference TRBV5-1 and TRBJ2-2, the full variable domain is KAGVTQTPRYLIKTRGQQVTLSCSPISGHRSVSWYQQTPGQGLQFLFEYFSETQRNKGNFPGRFSGRQFSNSRSEMNVSTLELGDSALYLCASSARTGNTGELFFGEGSRLTVL.

This clonotype was observed at least ten times. This sequence joins TRBV28 and TRBJ2-3, with 8 bases lining up with TRBD2. The CDR3 consists of 17 residues. Germline lookup yields CDR1 MDHEN and CDR2 SYDVKM. Trimming took 7 bases from V and 2 from J; bases not matched to a gene: 14. Written as DNA, the CDR3 is TGTGCCAGCAATAGTCAACGCGGGAGGTACCCCACAGATACGCAGTATTTT. This sequence encodes CASNSQRGRYPTDTQYF.

This clonotype was seen many times. V is TRBV27 and J is TRBJ2-7, with D perhaps being TRBD1 or TRBD2 (5 bases each). V was trimmed by 2 bases and J by 8 bases, leaving 10 bases between them. The CDR3 is 12 amino acids. CDR1 and CDR2 from the germline V gene are MNHEY and SMNVEV (reference sequence). CDR3 in amino acids: CASSLSVGQQYF. The CDR3 DNA sequence: TGTGCCAGCAGTTTAAGTGTGGGACAGCAGTACTTC.

This clonotype appeared a few times. This chain uses TRBV18 with TRBJ2-1, with unresolved D. V dropped 3 bases and J dropped 2 bases, with 8 bases sitting between them. Germline CDR1 reads KGHSH; CDR2 reads LQKENI. The CDR3 spans 14 residues. The CDR3 DNA follows: TGTGCCAGCTCACCGTTCCTAACCTACAATGAGCAGTTCTTC. Amino acid sequence: CASSPFLTYNEQFF.

This clonotype was observed at least ten times. Here the CDR3 reads CASSLSQGDTEAFF. Here the CDR3 DNA reads TGTGCCAGCTCACTATCCCAAGGTGACACTGAAGCTTTCTTT. The rearrangement uses TRBV18 and TRBJ1-1, with D hard to call. V was trimmed by 4 bases and J by 3 bases, leaving 12 bases between them. The CDR3 extends over 14 amino acids. CDR1 and CDR2 from the germline V gene are KGHSH and LQKENI.

This clonotype came up many times. The chain combines TRBV15 with TRBJ2-1; D ambiguous. The CDR3 totals 17 residues. Trimming left V 3 bases short and J 10 bases short, with 25 bases between. Looked up from germline, CDR1 is LNHNV and CDR2 is YYDKDF (reference sequence). CDR3 bases: TGTGCCACCAGCAGTCGGGCCACGGCGCGAGACCTAGGGGAGCAGTTCTTC. This gives the protein CATSSRATARDLGEQFF.

V is TRBV20-1 and J is TRBJ2-3; 9 bases match TRBD2. Germline CDR1 DFQATT, CDR2 SNEGSKA (reference sequence). Germline trimming cut 4 bases from V and 2 bases from J; bases unmatched to any gene: 7. CDR3 size: 15 residues. The CDR3 region is CSATQTSGNTDTQYF. The CDR3 DNA reads as TGCAGTGCTACCCAGACTAGCGGAAACACAGATACGCAGTATTTT.

This clonotype has ten or more counts. The chain is built from TRBV7-2 and TRBJ1-5; weak D call: TRBD1 (6 bases). Looked up from germline, CDR1 is SGHTA and CDR2 is FQGNSA. Trimming shortened V by 5 bases and J by 3 bases, and 11 bases separated the two germline ends. The length of the CDR3 is 14 residues. CDR3 in DNA: TGTGCCAGCAGCGCAGGACAGCTCAATCAGCCCCAGCATTTT. As protein: CASSAGQLNQPQHF.

This clonotype came up many times. This chain uses TRBV6-5 with TRBJ1-1; no definite D call. Germline loops: CDR1 MNHEY, CDR2 SVGAGI. The V end was cut by 0 bases, the J end by 0 bases, with 8 bases between. CDR3 length: 15 residues. The CDR3 is CASSYSGSMNTEAFF. For the CDR3, the DNA is TGTGCCAGCAGTTACTCGGGCAGTATGAACACTGAAGCTTTCTTT.

This clonotype was counted at least ten times. This chain connects TRBV28 to TRBJ2-1; D is undetermined. The V gene lost 3 bases and the J gene lost 6 bases, with 3 bases spanning the gap. CDR3 length: 11 amino acids. Per germline, CDR1 MDHEN and CDR2 SYDVKM. The CDR3 sequence is CASSFVNEQFF. DNA of the CDR3: TGTGCCAGCAGTTTCGTCAATGAGCAGTTCTTC. Using reference TRBV28 and TRBJ2-1 for the parts outside the CDR3, the full variable domain is DVKVTQSSRYLVKRTGEKVFLECVQDMDHENMFWYRQDPGLGLRLIYFSYDVKMKEKGDIPEGYSVSREKKERFSLILESASTNQTSMYLCASSFVNEQFFGPGTRLTVL.

This clonotype appeared many times. This sequence joins TRBV7-9 and TRBJ2-7, with 8 bases lining up with TRBD1. The CDR3 spans 15 residues. V dropped 4 bases and J dropped 5; count of bases not matched to a gene: 10. Germline V lookup: CDR1 SEHNR, CDR2 FQNEAQ (reference sequence). The CDR3 DNA reads as TGTGCCAGCAGCTACCCCGAGGACAGGGAACACGAGCAGTACTTC. Translating gives CASSYPEDREHEQYF.

This clonotype has ten or more counts. The rearrangement links TRBV27 to TRBJ2-1, with a weak D call TRBD2 (5 bases). Trimming stripped 3 bases from V and 5 bases from J, with 11 bases between. The germline V gene has CDR1 MNHEY and CDR2 SMNVEV (reference sequence). CDR3 size: 14 residues. For the CDR3, the DNA is TGTGCCAGCAGTTTGGACTGGCAAAACAATGAGCAGTTCTTC. This sequence encodes CASSLDWQNNEQFF.

This clonotype was counted only a few times. This chain links TRBV6-2 or TRBV6-3 with TRBJ2-2, with TRBD1 matching over 9 bases. The CDR3 loop spans 15 amino acids. Germline loops: CDR1 MNHEY, CDR2 SVGEGT. V lost 6 bases to trimming and J lost 6 bases; unmatched junction nucleotides: 8. DNA of the CDR3: TGTGCCAGCAGGAAGCCGGGACAGGGAGCCGGGGAGCTGTTTTTT. Residues: CASRKPGQGAGELFF.

This clonotype was counted between two and nine times. This rearrangement joins TRBV20-1 to TRBJ2-3; 8 bases are shared with TRBD1. CDR3 length: 14 residues. The V gene's germline CDR1 is DFQATT and CDR2 SNEGSKA (reference sequence). The V and J ends lost 6 bases and 2 bases, in that order; junction bases with no gene match: 7. CDR3 region: CSATRTGLTDTQYF. The CDR3 DNA reads as TGCAGTGCAACTAGGACAGGGCTCACAGATACGCAGTATTTT.

This clonotype was found many times. The chain employs TRBV5-1 and TRBJ2-1; TRBD1 might be the D (6 bases). The germline CDR1 and CDR2 sequences are SGHRS and YFSETQ. V was cut by 0 bases and J by 1 base, with 11 bases left in between. The CDR3 totals 16 residues. The chain's CDR3 is CASSLDLDRSYNEQFF. The CDR3 nucleotides are TGCGCCAGCAGCTTGGACCTGGACAGATCCTACAATGAGCAGTTCTTC.

V and J are TRBV5-1 and TRBJ2-2; TRBD1 might be the D (6 bases). The CDR3 covers 15 residues. With 2 bases removed from V and 1 base from J, the gap between germline ends came to 9 bases. Germline CDR1 and CDR2: SGHRS and YFSETQ. In DNA form, the CDR3 reads TGCGCCAGCAGCTTTAGGGACAAGAACACCGGGGAGCTGTTTTTT. Translated, it gives CASSFRDKNTGELFF.

This clonotype was detected ten times or more. This chain links TRBV28 with TRBJ1-1; D possibly corresponds to TRBD1 (5 bases). V was cut by 4 bases and J by 5 bases, with 17 bases left in between. The CDR3 sequence is 15 residues long. CDR1 is MDHEN and CDR2 is SYDVKM in the germline V gene. The CDR3 DNA follows: TGTGCCAGCAGTTCCCTAACAGGCCCGGGGACTGAAGCTTTCTTT. Protein sequence: CASSSLTGPGTEAFF. The full variable domain, in which reference TRBV28 and TRBJ1-1 provide the parts outside the CDR3, is DVKVTQSSRYLVKRTGEKVFLECVQDMDHENMFWYRQDPGLGLRLIYFSYDVKMKEKGDIPEGYSVSREKKERFSLILESASTNQTSMYLCASSSLTGPGTEAFFGQGTRLTVV.

The CDR3 coding sequence is TGTGCCACCAGTGCCCCCGGGACAGGGACTACACCCAACGCGAACACCGGGGAGCTGTTTTTT. Translation gives CATSAPGTGTTPNANTGELFF. V is TRBV24-1 and J is TRBJ2-2, with 9 positions matching TRBD1. The J segment lost 0 bases and the V segment lost 5 bases, leaving 18 bases of the junction unmatched. Looked up from germline, CDR1 is KGHDR and CDR2 is SFDVKD. The CDR3 has 21 amino acids.

CDR3 bases: TGTGCCAGCAGTTTGGGTTTGGGACAGGGTGGGTACGAGCAGTACTTC. Its translation is CASSLGLGQGGYEQYF. V usage is TRBV28 and J usage is TRBJ2-7; TRBD1 aligns across 9 bases. From germline, CDR1 is MDHEN and CDR2 SYDVKM. The CDR3 extends over 16 amino acids. V trimming: 3 bases; J trimming: 4 bases; junction bases outside the gene matches: 10. Looking up the rest from reference TRBV28 and TRBJ2-7 gives the full variable domain: DVKVTQSSRYLVKRTGEKVFLECVQDMDHENMFWYRQDPGLGLRLIYFSYDVKMKEKGDIPEGYSVSREKKERFSLILESASTNQTSMYLCASSLGLGQGGYEQYFGPGTRLTVT.

Ten or more counts support this clonotype. This chain joins TRBV20-1 and TRBJ2-2, with D unresolved. In germline, CDR1 is DFQATT, CDR2 SNEGSKA (reference sequence). Trimming stripped 1 base from V and 0 bases from J, with 6 bases between. CDR3 length: 14 amino acids. The CDR3 region has the DNA TGCAGTGCTAGAGGGCCGCCGAACACCGGGGAGCTGTTTTTT. Translation gives CSARGPPNTGELFF.

This clonotype was observed many times. The chain is built from TRBV6-2 or TRBV6-3 and TRBJ2-1, with TRBD2 matching 13 bases. The CDR3 consists of 17 residues. V gave up 6 bases and J gave up 5 bases; unmatched junction bases: 10. Per the germline V gene, CDR1 is MNHEY and CDR2 is SVGEGT. The CDR3 spells CASSLLAGGPSNNEQFF. The DNA of the CDR3 is TGTGCCAGCAGCCTACTAGCGGGAGGGCCTAGTAACAATGAGCAGTTCTTC.

This clonotype came up a few times. V gene TRBV28 combines with J gene TRBJ2-2; tentatively, D is TRBD1 (6 bases). Germline loops: CDR1 MDHEN, CDR2 SYDVKM. Trimming cost V 3 bases and J 6 bases, with 11 bases left between them. The CDR3 contains 14 residues. The CDR3 region is CASSFAAGAGELFF. The CDR3 DNA is TGTGCCAGCAGTTTCGCCGCAGGGGCCGGGGAGCTGTTTTTT.

This sequence joins TRBV5-1 and TRBJ2-5; 13 bases are a match to TRBD2. The CDR3 is made up of 15 amino acids. From germline, CDR1 is SGHRS and CDR2 YFSETQ. The J segment lost 5 bases and the V segment lost 3 bases, leaving 4 bases of the junction unmatched. The CDR3 region has the DNA TGCGCCAGCAGCTGGGGACTAGCGGGACGGGAGACCCAGTACTTC. It translates to CASSWGLAGRETQYF.